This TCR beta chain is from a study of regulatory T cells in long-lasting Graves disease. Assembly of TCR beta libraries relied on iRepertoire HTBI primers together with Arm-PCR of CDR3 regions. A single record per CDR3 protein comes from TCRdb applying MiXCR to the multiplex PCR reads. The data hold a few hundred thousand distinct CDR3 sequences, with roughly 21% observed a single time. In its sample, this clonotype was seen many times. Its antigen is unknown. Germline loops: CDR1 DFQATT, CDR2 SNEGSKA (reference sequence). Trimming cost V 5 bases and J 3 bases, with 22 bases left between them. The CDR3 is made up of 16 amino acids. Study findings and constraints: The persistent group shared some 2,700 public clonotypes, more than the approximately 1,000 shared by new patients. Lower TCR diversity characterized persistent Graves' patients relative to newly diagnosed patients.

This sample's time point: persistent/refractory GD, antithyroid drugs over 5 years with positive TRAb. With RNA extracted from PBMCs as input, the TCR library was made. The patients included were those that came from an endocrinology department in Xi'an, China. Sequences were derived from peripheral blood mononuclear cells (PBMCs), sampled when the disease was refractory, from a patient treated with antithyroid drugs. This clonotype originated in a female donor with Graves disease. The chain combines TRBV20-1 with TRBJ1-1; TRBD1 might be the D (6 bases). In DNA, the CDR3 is TGCAGTGCTGGGGAAGAGGGGGGCGCATGGGACACTGAAGCTTTCTTT. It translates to CSAGEEGGAWDTEAFF.